This TCR beta chain is from a study of lymphopenia after photon versus proton radiotherapy (dated by TCRdb to about 2019). Concerning the study at large: The study compared the immunological effects of photon versus proton radiation therapy in patients with gastrointestinal tumors who developed high-grade lymphopenia. A cohort of about 22 patients with gastrointestinal tumors who received either photon or proton therapy and subsequently developed lymphopenia was included. The study was designed to characterize how the impact on the immune system differs between the two radiation modalities.

Libraries were prepared through the immunoSEQ multiplex PCR assay. T cell repertoires were profiled by deep sequencing of rearranged TCR beta loci, alongside multiparametric flow cytometry. The source is immuneACCESS, and TCRdb retained only in-frame sequences with V and J called. Part of the clones is not carried over; for the studies checked, unresolved V genes explain less than half of this, and the remainder is unexplained. The sample includes tens of thousands of clones, with around 85% observed a single time. The ten top clones hold under 20% of the sample. CDR1 SGHAT and CDR2 FQDESV are derived from the germline V gene (reference sequence). From its cysteine to its phenylalanine, the CDR3 spans 13 amino acids. This entry keeps only the CDR3 DNA: 39 bases, framed from base 1. The V end loses 0 bases and the J end loses 8 bases, and a stretch of 9 bases separates them. Results the study describes overall, beyond this receptor: After the lymphocyte count nadir, photon-treated repertoires showed oligoclonal expansion, especially of CD8+ Temra cells, which drove the drop in diversity. Among patients across the cohort who died, overall survival time showed an inverse correlation with a larger post-nadir drop in TCR diversity. The survival association was assessed only in patients who died, and better survival with proton therapy was presented by the authors as a possibility rather than a demonstrated result. Proton-treated patients stayed relatively stable during treatment, while photon-treated patients lost naive T cells and TCR diversity and gained effector/memory populations.

On this clone itself: Its cognate antigen has yet to be identified. No base qualities exist here, and no much larger clone lies one base off it.

The source of this sequence is a man aged 55 to 70 with pancreatic cancer. The V and J segments used are TRBV11-1 and TRBJ2-3; the D gene is perhaps TRBD1, from 5 matching bases. Source: peripheral blood, taken from a patient treated with photon-based radiotherapy. This receptor carries the CDR3 CASSLAWTSTQYF. Here is the DNA: TGTGCCAGCAGCTTAGCGTGGACATCTACGCAGTATTTT. The full variable domain, with segments outside the CDR3 supplied by the reference TRBV11-1 and TRBJ2-3 proteins, appears as EAEVAQSPRYKITEKSQAVAFWCDPISGHATLYWYRQILGQGPELLVQFQDESVVDDSQLPKDRFSAERLKGVDSTLKIQPAELGDSAMYLCASSLAWTSTQYFGPGTRLTVL.